This T cell receptor beta chain derives from a study of T cell clonality in common variable immunodeficiency. Notes on the study in general: CVID subjects showed higher TCRbeta clonality than healthy controls. In common variable immunodeficiency, TCR beta chains reportedly carried fewer deletions and N-nucleotide insertions. Shared TCRbeta clones were fewer between CVID subjects than controls.

This clone was counted a few times. The target antigen is unknown. Sequencing ends 3 residues short of the CDR3 end; the germline J gene provides the rest. Caucasian heritage predominated among both patients and controls. Repertoires were generated with immunoSEQ multiplex PCR, while TCRdb's copy carries only in-frame clones and drops some. Observed in the sample are around 39,000 clones, none of them singletons. V was clipped by 2 bases and J by 2 bases; unmatched bases: 8. The CDR3 spans 16 residues. Germline V gene sequence: CDR1 DFQATT, CDR2 SNEGSKA (reference sequence). The clonotype comes from a person aged 18-70 years in good health. Material: peripheral blood mononuclear cells. The rearrangement links TRBV20-1 to TRBJ1-5; 8 nucleotides agree with TRBD1. The CDR3: CSARNSQQGGNQPQHF. Incomplete CDR3 DNA: TGCAGTGCTAGAAACTCCCAACAGGGGGGCAATCAGCCC.